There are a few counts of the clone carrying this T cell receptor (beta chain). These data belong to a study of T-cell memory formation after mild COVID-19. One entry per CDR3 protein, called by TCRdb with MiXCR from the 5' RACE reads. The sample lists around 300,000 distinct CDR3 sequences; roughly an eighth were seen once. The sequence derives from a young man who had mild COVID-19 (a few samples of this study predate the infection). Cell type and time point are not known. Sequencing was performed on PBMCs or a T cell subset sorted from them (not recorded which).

CDR3 nucleotides: TGCGCCAGCAGCCCATCGCCCTATAGCGGGGGGGCCGGCACAGATACGCAGTATTTT. The encoded protein is CASSPSPYSGGAGTDTQYF. This chain uses TRBV5-1 with TRBJ2-3; 11 bases fit TRBD2. In germline, CDR1 is SGHRS, CDR2 YFSETQ. CDR3 length: 19 amino acids. Trimming took 4 bases from V and 1 from J; bases not matched to a gene: 14.